Shown below are 10 T cell receptor beta chains from a single sample sequenced in a study of control samples from healthy donors and cancer patients (TCRdb year 2020). The library was built by means of the immunoSEQ multiplex PCR assay. TCRdb holds this immuneACCESS table with in-frame rearrangements only. Some clones are missing; in checked studies, unresolved V genes explain under half, and the rest has no known cause. The sample contains 100,000 to 150,000 clones, roughly 87% of them found a single time. The ten largest clones represent more than 1.5% of the sample. The sequenced sample consisted of blood. All receptors derive from a man between 18 and 35 years old in good health.

This clone came up once. The V and J genes are TRBV11-2 and TRBJ2-5; TRBD2 matches at 10 bases. The CDR3 runs to 19 residues. From germline, CDR1 is SGHAT and CDR2 FQNNGV. V shed 1 base, J shed 0 bases, and the junction held 11 bases outside the gene matches. For the CDR3, the DNA is TGTGCCAGCAGCTTAGGAGCGGGAGGGAAATCGATATACCAAGAGACCCAGTACTTC. It codes for CASSLGAGGKSIYQETQYF.

The genes are TRBV12-3 or TRBV12-4 and TRBJ1-1, with D unclear. The CDR3 spans 12 residues. The ends were cut back, 3 bases at V and 6 bases at J, with 8 bases in the middle. CDR3 in amino acids: CASSLNWPEAFF. The DNA of the CDR3 is TGTGCCAGCAGTTTGAATTGGCCTGAAGCTTTCTTT.

This clone was picked up a small number of times. The chain couples TRBV18 to TRBJ1-3; D is uncertain. CDR1 and CDR2 (germline): KGHSH, LQKENI. The CDR3 has 13 residues. Trimming removed 3 bases at V and 4 bases at J, with 7 bases between. Here the CDR3 DNA reads TGTGCCAGCTCACCGGCCAGGGGAAACACCATATATTTT. Amino acids: CASSPARGNTIYF.

The V call is TRBV7-7, the J call TRBJ2-2; the D gene is possibly TRBD2 (6 bases). Trimming shortened V by 3 bases and J by 5 bases, and 13 bases separated the two germline ends. The CDR3 has 15 residues. CDR1 is SSHAT and CDR2 is FNYEAQ in the germline V gene (reference sequence). This chain's CDR3 is CASSLSPRGTGELFF. For the CDR3, the DNA is TGTGCCAGCAGCTTGTCGCCCCGGGGGACCGGGGAGCTGTTTTTT. The full variable domain, rest sourced from reference TRBV7-7 and TRBJ2-2, is GAGVSQSPRYKVTKRGQDVTLRCDPISSHATLYWYQQALGQGPEFLTYFNYEAQPDKSGLPSDRFSAERPEGSISTLTIQRTEQRDSAMYRCASSLSPRGTGELFFGEGSRLTVL.

CDR3 region: CASSATGTVVYEQYF. The CDR3, as DNA: TGTGCCAGTAGTGCCACCGGGACAGTAGTCTACGAGCAGTACTTC. The chain links TRBV19 to TRBJ2-7; TRBD1 matches at 7 bases. CDR1 LNHDA and CDR2 SQIVND come from the germline V gene (reference sequence). Trimming removed 5 bases from V and 3 bases from J; junction bases left unmatched: 10. The CDR3 is made up of 15 amino acids.

V gene TRBV30 combines with J gene TRBJ2-7; D unclear. This CDR3 region has 11 residues. Germline V gene data show CDR1 as GTSNPN and CDR2 as SVGIG (reference sequence). Trimming removed 2 bases at V and 2 bases at J, with 4 bases between. The CDR3 loop is CAWSKTYEQYF. Written as DNA, the CDR3 is TGTGCCTGGAGTAAGACCTACGAGCAGTACTTC. Full variable domain (remainder filled in from reference TRBV30 and TRBJ2-7): SQTIHQWPATLVQPVGSPLSLECTVEGTSNPNLYWYRQAAGRGLQLLFYSVGIGQISSEVPQNLSASRPQDRQFILSSKKLLLSDSGFYLCAWSKTYEQYFGPGTRLTVT.

The sample holds one count of this clone. The V gene is TRBV28, the J gene TRBJ1-1; a weak D match, TRBD1 (5 bases). The CDR3 is 14 amino acids. Per the germline V gene, CDR1 is MDHEN and CDR2 is SYDVKM. Trimming left V 2 bases short and J 5 bases short, with 12 bases between. CDR3 nucleotide sequence: TGTGCCAGCAGTTTAAGGACACCAAAGACTGAAGCTTTCTTT. Its translation: CASSLRTPKTEAFF.

The rearrangement links TRBV28 to TRBJ1-4, with 8 bases aligning to TRBD1. Germline lookup yields CDR1 MDHEN and CDR2 SYDVKM. The CDR3 has 17 residues. The V and J ends lost 5 bases and 2 bases, in that order; junction bases with no gene match: 10. The CDR3 is CASSPLRRTGTNEKLFF. CDR3 coding DNA: TGTGCCAGCAGTCCACTCCGCCGGACAGGGACTAATGAAAAACTGTTTTTT.

The chain uses TRBV5-1 and TRBJ2-7; 7 nucleotides line up with TRBD1. The CDR3 has 13 amino acids. Trimming cost V 4 bases and J 4 bases; bases outside gene matches: 5. Germline V gives CDR1 SGHRS, CDR2 YFSETQ. CDR3 in amino acids: CASSGTGVYEQYF. CDR3 coding DNA: TGCGCCAGCAGCGGAACAGGGGTTTACGAGCAGTACTTC. The full variable domain, completed using reference TRBV5-1 and TRBJ2-7, is KAGVTQTPRYLIKTRGQQVTLSCSPISGHRSVSWYQQTPGQGLQFLFEYFSETQRNKGNFPGRFSGRQFSNSRSEMNVSTLELGDSALYLCASSGTGVYEQYFGPGTRLTVT.

V usage is TRBV6-2 or TRBV6-3 and J usage is TRBJ2-3; the match to TRBD2 covers 11 bases. Per germline, CDR1 MNHEY and CDR2 SVGEGT. There are 16 residues in the CDR3. The junction had 10 bases not matched to a gene; V was cut back by 5 bases and J by 6 bases. The CDR3 here is CASSPGLAVWSDTQYF. For the CDR3, the DNA is TGTGCCAGCAGTCCGGGACTAGCGGTTTGGTCTGATACGCAGTATTTT.